Presented here are 8 T cell receptor beta chains from one specimen sequenced in a study of CD8+ T cells in alopecia areata. After isolation, RNA underwent reverse transcription to generate cDNA as the sequencing template. Clones were read by immunoSEQ multiplex PCR, and TCRdb kept only the in-frame ones, dropping some. Among some 120,000 clones listed, roughly 54% were seen once. This specimen was CD4+ T cells sorted from blood, taken at week 0. The receptors were sampled from a human donor with alopecia areata.

This rearrangement joins TRBV9 to TRBJ2-5; possible D gene TRBD2, 6 bases. Deletions cut 0 bases from V and 5 bases from J, with 14 bases between. The CDR3 length is 15 residues. Germline V lookup: CDR1 SGDLS, CDR2 YYNGEE. CDR3 protein: CASSVEVGLRETQYF. The CDR3 nucleotides are TGTGCCAGCAGCGTAGAGGTGGGACTCAGGGAGACCCAGTACTTC.

The rearrangement joins TRBV7-9 to TRBJ2-7, with 12 bases that match TRBD1. With 5 bases clipped from V and 2 bases from J, the junction kept 7 bases outside the gene matches. Germline values: CDR1 SEHNR, CDR2 FQNEAQ (reference sequence). The CDR3 sequence is 16 residues long. The CDR3 nucleotides are TGTGCCAGCAGCGGGAGGGACAGGGGGCTTACCTACGAGCAGTACTTC. Its translation: CASSGRDRGLTYEQYF. Looking up the rest from reference TRBV7-9 and TRBJ2-7 gives the full variable domain: DTGVSQNPRHKITKRGQNVTFRCDPISEHNRLYWYRQTLGQGPEFLTYFQNEAQLEKSRLLSDRFSAERPKGSFSTLEIQRTEQGDSAMYLCASSGRDRGLTYEQYFGPGTRLTVT.

This clone was recorded once. This chain connects TRBV11-2 to TRBJ2-3; no definite D call. This CDR3 has 13 residues. Germline V gene data show CDR1 as SGHAT and CDR2 as FQNNGV. The ends were cut back, 3 bases at V and 3 bases at J, with 7 bases in the middle. CDR3 sequence reads: CASSFASTDTQYF. The CDR3 region has the DNA TGTGCCAGCAGCTTCGCGAGTACAGATACGCAGTATTTT.

This clone was recorded once. The V call is TRBV18, the J call TRBJ2-7; D ambiguous. V was shortened by 6 bases and J by 0 bases, with 12 bases between the two germline ends. The CDR3 covers 14 residues. The germline gives CDR1 KGHSH, CDR2 LQKENI. The CDR3 reads CASSASTDSYEQYF. CDR3 sequence (DNA): TGTGCCAGCTCTGCCTCCACGGACTCCTACGAGCAGTACTTC.

The CDR3 region has the DNA TGTGCCAGCAGCCATCCATTGGGGATGGCGGGGGGGCCCTACGAGCAGTACTTC. Protein product: CASSHPLGMAGGPYEQYF. The chain uses TRBV4-2 and TRBJ2-7; TRBD2 agrees at 9 bases. The CDR3 is 18 amino acids. V trimming: 3 bases; J trimming: 2 bases; junction bases outside the gene matches: 14. Germline CDR1 LGHNA, CDR2 YNFKEQ.

The CDR3 DNA is TGTGCCAGTAGTATAGTCCGGGGGCCCCAGCATTTT. Its protein product is CASSIVRGPQHF. The chain uses TRBV19 and TRBJ1-5; D gene ambiguous. The germline V and J ends were trimmed by 1 base and 9 bases, with 7 bases remaining between them. This CDR3 is built from 12 residues. Germline V CDR1 and CDR2: LNHDA, SQIVND (reference sequence).

CDR3: CASRQFSSGSSYNEQFF. CDR3 sequence (DNA): TGTGCCAGCAGGCAATTCTCCTCCGGGAGCTCCTACAATGAGCAGTTCTTC. The chain is built from TRBV2 and TRBJ2-1, with a possible D match to TRBD2 (6 bases). The V gene lost 6 bases and the J gene lost 0 bases, with 18 bases spanning the gap. Germline V gene sequence: CDR1 SNHLY, CDR2 FYNNEI. The CDR3 extends over 17 amino acids.

The V call is TRBV9, the J call TRBJ2-7, with D maybe TRBD2 (6 bases). V was cut by 0 bases and J by 0 bases, with 10 bases left in between. The CDR3 runs 15 residues. Per germline, CDR1 SGDLS and CDR2 YYNGEE. CDR3 residues: CASSVGPGVSYEQYF. The CDR3 nucleotides read TGTGCCAGCAGCGTAGGTCCGGGGGTCTCCTACGAGCAGTACTTC.